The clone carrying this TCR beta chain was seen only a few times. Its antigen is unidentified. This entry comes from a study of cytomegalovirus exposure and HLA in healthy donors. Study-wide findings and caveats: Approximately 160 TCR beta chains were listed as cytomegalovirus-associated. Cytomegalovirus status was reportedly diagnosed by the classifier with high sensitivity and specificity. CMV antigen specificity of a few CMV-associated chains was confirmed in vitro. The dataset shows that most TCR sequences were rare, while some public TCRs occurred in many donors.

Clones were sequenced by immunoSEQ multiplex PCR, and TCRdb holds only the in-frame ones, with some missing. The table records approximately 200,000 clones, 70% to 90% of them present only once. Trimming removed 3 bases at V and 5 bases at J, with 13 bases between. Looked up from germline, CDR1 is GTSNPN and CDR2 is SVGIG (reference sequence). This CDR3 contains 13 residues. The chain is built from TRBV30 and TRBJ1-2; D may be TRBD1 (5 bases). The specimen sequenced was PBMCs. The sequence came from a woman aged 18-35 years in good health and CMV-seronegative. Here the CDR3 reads CAWSQGYRYGYTF. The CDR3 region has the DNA TGTGCCTGGAGCCAGGGATATCGATATGGCTACACCTTC.